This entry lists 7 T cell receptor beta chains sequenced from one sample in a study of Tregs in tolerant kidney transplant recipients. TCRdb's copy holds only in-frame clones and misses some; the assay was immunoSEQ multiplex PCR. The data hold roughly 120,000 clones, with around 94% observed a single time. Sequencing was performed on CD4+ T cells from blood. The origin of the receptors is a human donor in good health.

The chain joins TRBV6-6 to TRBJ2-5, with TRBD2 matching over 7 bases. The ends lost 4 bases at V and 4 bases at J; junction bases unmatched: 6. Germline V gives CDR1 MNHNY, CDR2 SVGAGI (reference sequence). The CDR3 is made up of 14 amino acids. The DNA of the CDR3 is TGTGCCAGCAGTTTCGGGAGGCGGGGAGAGACCCAGTACTTC. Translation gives CASSFGRRGETQYF.

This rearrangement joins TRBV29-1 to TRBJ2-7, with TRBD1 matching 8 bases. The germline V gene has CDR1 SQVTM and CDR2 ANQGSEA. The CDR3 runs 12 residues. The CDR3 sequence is CSAQGAGYEQYF. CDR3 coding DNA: TGCAGTGCGCAGGGGGCCGGATACGAGCAGTACTTC.

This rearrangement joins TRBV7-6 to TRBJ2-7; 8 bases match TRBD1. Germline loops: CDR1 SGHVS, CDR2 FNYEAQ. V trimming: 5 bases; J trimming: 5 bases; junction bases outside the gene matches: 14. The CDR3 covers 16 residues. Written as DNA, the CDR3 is TGTGCCAGCAGCCCGGGACAGGTTGGAGGTATCCACGAGCAGTACTTC. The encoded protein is CASSPGQVGGIHEQYF.

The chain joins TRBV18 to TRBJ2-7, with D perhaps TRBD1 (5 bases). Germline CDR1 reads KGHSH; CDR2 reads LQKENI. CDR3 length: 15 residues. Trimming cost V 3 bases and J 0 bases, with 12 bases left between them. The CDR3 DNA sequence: TGTGCCAGCTCACCGAGTCCAGGGCACTCCTACGAGCAGTACTTC. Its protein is CASSPSPGHSYEQYF.

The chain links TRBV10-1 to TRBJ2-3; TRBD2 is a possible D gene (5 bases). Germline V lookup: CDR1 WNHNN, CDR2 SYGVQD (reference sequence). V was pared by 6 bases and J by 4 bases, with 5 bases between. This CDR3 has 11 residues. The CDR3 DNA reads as TGCGCCAGCAGGGGAGCAGATACGCAGTATTTT. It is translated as CASRGADTQYF.

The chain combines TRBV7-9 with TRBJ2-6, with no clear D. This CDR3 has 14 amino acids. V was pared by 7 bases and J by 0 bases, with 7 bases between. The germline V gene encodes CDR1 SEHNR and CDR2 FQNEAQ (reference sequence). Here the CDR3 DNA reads TGTGCCAGCAATCGGCGCTCTGGGGCCAACGTCCTGACTTTC. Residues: CASNRRSGANVLTF.

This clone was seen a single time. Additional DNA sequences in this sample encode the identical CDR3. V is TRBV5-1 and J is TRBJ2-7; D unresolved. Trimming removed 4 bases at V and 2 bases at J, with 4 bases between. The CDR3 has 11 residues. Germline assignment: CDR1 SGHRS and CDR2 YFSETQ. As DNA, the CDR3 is TGCGCCAGCAGCGGTGCCTACGAGCAGTACTTC. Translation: CASSGAYEQYF.